This passage covers 24 T cell receptor beta chains from one sample sequenced in a study of spatial heterogeneity in lung cancer. TCRdb passed the 5' RACE reads through MiXCR, listing each CDR3 protein once. The table has a few thousand distinct CDR3 sequences, approximately 35% seen once. Documented time point: sample taken at primary tumor resection. Unsorted samples of tumor, nontumor lung or frozen PBMC had their whole RNA sequenced. Sequences were derived from PBMCs, sampled at surgery. These receptors all stem from a male donor with early-stage non-small cell lung cancer.

This clonotype has just a few counts. This beta chain lies outside the target of a library built for alpha chains; its clone size means little. The chain's CDR3 is CASSSGRLEQYF. DNA for the CDR3: TGTGCCAGCAGTTCCGGCAGACTCGAGCAGTACTTC. This sequence joins TRBV28 and TRBJ2-7; D is uncertain. The CDR3 runs to 12 residues. V lost 4 bases and J lost 6, with 10 bases in between. Germline-derived CDR1 and CDR2 are MDHEN and SYDVKM.

Remarks on this clonotype: A library made for alpha chains picked up this beta chain off target, so its size means little. The rearrangement uses TRBV5-1 and TRBJ2-4; D is unresolved. In germline, CDR1 is SGHRS, CDR2 YFSETQ. Trimming removed 0 bases from V and 4 bases from J, with 5 bases in between. The CDR3 spans 13 residues. The CDR3 here is CASSLVQKNIQYF. The CDR3 region has the DNA TGCGCCAGCAGCTTGGTCCAGAAAAACATTCAGTACTTC. The full variable domain, its missing parts supplied by reference TRBV5-1 and TRBJ2-4, is KAGVTQTPRYLIKTRGQQVTLSCSPISGHRSVSWYQQTPGQGLQFLFEYFSETQRNKGNFPGRFSGRQFSNSRSEMNVSTLELGDSALYLCASSLVQKNIQYFGAGTRLSVL.

This clonotype was detected only a few times. The library was designed around alpha chains, so this beta chain is a stray read whose abundance carries little weight. V usage is TRBV2 and J usage is TRBJ2-7; TRBD2 agrees at 12 bases. The CDR3 runs 17 residues. The germline V gene encodes CDR1 SNHLY and CDR2 FYNNEI. V was pared by 8 bases and J by 4 bases, with 15 bases of the junction left unmatched. The CDR3, as DNA: TGTGCCAGCGATTCCTCTAGCGGGAGGGCCCTGGGGTACGAGCAGTACTTC. Translation: CASDSSSGRALGYEQYF.

This clonotype was seen a few times. Because this beta chain is a stray read in a library intended to capture alpha chains, its abundance should not be given much weight. The chain links TRBV20-1 to TRBJ2-5, with unresolved D. V was clipped by 3 bases and J by 3 bases, with 2 bases between them. Germline V CDR1 and CDR2: DFQATT, SNEGSKA (reference sequence). The length of the CDR3 is 10 residues. The CDR3: CSARKETQYF. The CDR3, as DNA: TGCAGTGCTAGGAAAGAGACCCAGTACTTC.

As concerns this clonotype: Because this beta chain is a stray read in a library intended to capture alpha chains, its abundance should not be given much weight. The chain combines TRBV3-1 with TRBJ2-3; a possible D gene is TRBD2 (5 bases). Germline V gene lookup returns CDR1 LGHDT and CDR2 YNNKEL (reference sequence). V shed 8 bases and J shed 6 bases, with 9 bases lying between them. The CDR3 length is 11 residues. The CDR3 protein is CASGERDTQYF. CDR3 nucleotide sequence: TGTGCCAGCGGCGAGCGGGATACGCAGTATTTT.

This clonotype is deemed medium-sized. Little can be read into the size of this beta chain, an off-target read in a library designed for alpha chains. The chain employs TRBV18 and TRBJ2-5, with D uncertain. The CDR3 loop spans 13 amino acids. Trimming left V 5 bases short and J 4 bases short, with 11 bases between. Germline V gene sequence: CDR1 KGHSH, CDR2 LQKENI. CDR3: CASSADVRETQYF. For the CDR3, the DNA is TGTGCCAGCTCAGCAGACGTCCGAGAGACCCAGTACTTC.

As to this clonotype: The library was built for alpha chains, so this beta chain is an off-target read and its size means little. V usage is TRBV7-9 and J usage is TRBJ2-5; possible D gene TRBD2, 6 bases. Trimming took 3 bases from V and 4 from J, leaving 18 bases between them. The germline V gene has CDR1 SEHNR and CDR2 FQNEAQ (reference sequence). This CDR3 is 16 amino acids long. The CDR3 loop reads CASSFRRSGPGETQYF. DNA for the CDR3: TGTGCCAGCAGCTTTAGGCGTAGCGGTCCCGGAGAGACCCAGTACTTC.

As to this clonotype: This beta chain is an unintended read in a library built for alpha chains; its size means little. The CDR3 loop is CASSEGTANEKLFF. The CDR3 DNA reads as TGTGCCAGCAGTGAGGGAACGGCTAATGAAAAACTGTTTTTT. V usage is TRBV27 and J usage is TRBJ1-4; D gene uncertain. CDR3 length: 14 residues. Germline CDR1 reads MNHEY; CDR2 reads SMNVEV (reference sequence). Trimming left V 5 bases short and J 3 bases short, with 10 bases between.

As for this clonotype: This beta chain represents an off-target read in a library built for alpha chains; its size is of limited meaning. V is TRBV6-2 or TRBV6-3 and J is TRBJ2-5; D is possibly TRBD2 (6 bases). This CDR3 is built from 14 residues. The germline CDR1 and CDR2 sequences are MNHEY and SVGEGT. The germline V and J ends were trimmed by 6 bases and 5 bases, with 16 bases remaining between them. Written as DNA, the CDR3 is TGTGCCAGCAGGGCGTCCGGGGGAGGCGAGACCCAGTACTTC. Its protein product is CASRASGGGETQYF.

This clonotype was counted a few times. Within a library made for alpha chains, this beta chain is off target, and its count is uninformative. The rearrangement joins TRBV7-2 to TRBJ1-6; a possible D gene is TRBD1 (5 bases). Trimming took 3 bases from V and 8 from J, leaving 8 bases between them. This CDR3 spans 13 amino acids. In germline, CDR1 is SGHTA, CDR2 FQGNSA. The CDR3 loop reads CASSFQGDSPLHF. The CDR3 nucleotides are TGTGCCAGCAGCTTTCAGGGTGATTCACCCCTCCACTTT.

This clonotype came up a few times. This beta chain appears as a stray read in a library generated for alpha chains; its size is not informative. The gene calls are TRBV7-2 and TRBJ2-7; 12 bases fit TRBD2. CDR1 SGHTA and CDR2 FQGNSA come from the germline V gene. The CDR3 length is 15 residues. The junction had 4 bases not matched to a gene; V was cut back by 1 base and J by 6 bases. The CDR3 region has the DNA TGTGCCAGCAGCTTAGTCCTAGCGGGAGGGCTCGAGCAGTACTTC. Translation: CASSLVLAGGLEQYF.

Only a few counts were recorded for this clonotype. The size of this beta chain means little, since it is a stray read in a library made for alpha chains. The genes are TRBV29-1 and TRBJ2-3; D is unresolved. Trimming took off 2 bases at V and 0 bases at J, with 15 bases between the two ends. The CDR3 contains 16 residues. CDR1 SQVTM and CDR2 ANQGSEA come from the germline V gene. The CDR3 is CSVESRRRTSTDTQYF. The CDR3 DNA follows: TGCAGCGTTGAATCCCGACGGAGAACCAGCACAGATACGCAGTATTTT.

This clonotype was observed a single time. This beta chain is an off-target read within a library intended for alpha chains, so its frequency means little. The chain combines TRBV29-1 with TRBJ2-2; TRBD1 matches at 10 bases. The CDR3 consists of 13 residues. Germline-derived CDR1 and CDR2 are SQVTM and ANQGSEA. Unmatched junction bases numbered 3, after V lost 4 bases and J lost 7 bases. The CDR3 spells CSVVRTGGGELFF. CDR3 nucleotides: TGCAGCGTTGTCCGGACAGGGGGCGGGGAGCTGTTTTTT.

On this clonotype itself: Since it is a stray read in a library aimed at alpha chains, this beta chain has a size that is not meaningful. CDR3 nucleotides: TGTGCCAGCAGCCCCCGCTCGATGGGGAGCTCCTACAATGAGCAGTTCTTC. The encoded protein is CASSPRSMGSSYNEQFF. This chain links TRBV7-8 with TRBJ2-1; TRBD2 might be the D (5 bases). The germline CDR1 and CDR2 sequences are SGHVS and FQNEAQ. The ends were cut back, 5 bases at V and 0 bases at J, with 17 bases in the middle. The CDR3 covers 17 residues.

On this clonotype itself: This beta chain is a stray sequence in a library constructed for alpha chains; its clone size is not meaningful. The chain recombines TRBV21-1 with TRBJ2-3; the table gives TRBD2 as D, unverified against the DNA. TRBV21-1 is assigned pseudogene status. The CDR3 extends over 16 amino acids. This CDR3 reads CASSKEESGGTDTQYF. CDR3 coding DNA: TGTGCCAGCAGCAAAGAGGAAAGCGGGGGTACAGATACGCAGTATTTT.

Concerning this clonotype: Because the library targeted alpha chains, this beta chain is an off-target read whose size means little. J is TRBJ1-2 and V is TRBV29-1, with D hard to call. From germline, CDR1 is SQVTM and CDR2 ANQGSEA. The CDR3 loop spans 14 amino acids. V lost 7 bases, J lost 0 bases, and 15 bases lay in between. Here the CDR3 DNA reads TGCAGCGCTCAGAGGCAGGACGCTAACTATGGCTACACCTTC. Translated, it gives CSAQRQDANYGYTF. The variable domain in full, with the rest retrieved from reference TRBV29-1 and TRBJ1-2, is SAVISQKPSRDICQRGTSLTIQCQVDSQVTMMFWYRQQPGQSLTLIATANQGSEATYESGFVIDKFPISRPNLTFSTLTVSNMSPEDSSIYLCSAQRQDANYGYTFGSGTRLTVV.

By share, this clonotype counts as medium-sized. This beta chain is a stray read from a library made for alpha chains; its abundance is not meaningful. CDR3: CASSFTGGETQYF. The CDR3 DNA reads TGTGCCAGCAGCTTTACGGGTGGCGAGACCCAGTACTTC. The chain uses TRBV7-3 and TRBJ2-5; no clear D. This CDR3 spans 13 amino acids. V shed 3 bases and J shed 5 bases, with 10 bases lying between them. Per the germline V gene, CDR1 is SGHTA and CDR2 is FQGTGA. Together with reference TRBV7-3 and TRBJ2-5, the CDR3 gives the full variable domain: GAGVSQTPSNKVTEKGKYVELRCDPISGHTALYWYRQSLGQGPEFLIYFQGTGAADDSGLPNDRFFAVRPEGSVSTLKIQRTERGDSAVYLCASSFTGGETQYFGPGTRLLVL.

On this clonotype: This beta chain turned up in a library designed for alpha chains; as an off-target read, its abundance says little. The chain has TRBV12-3 or TRBV12-4 and TRBJ2-2; TRBD1 aligns across 10 bases. The J segment lost 8 bases and the V segment lost 6 bases, leaving 6 bases of the junction unmatched. This CDR3 is 14 amino acids long. In nucleotides, the CDR3 is TGTGCCAGCAGGGGACAGGGGATGGCGGGGGAGCTGTTTTTT. As protein: CASRGQGMAGELFF.

On this clonotype: This beta chain is a stray read from a library made for alpha chains; its abundance is not meaningful. V usage is TRBV27 and J usage is TRBJ2-5; D is perhaps TRBD1 or TRBD2 (5 bases each). The germline V gene has CDR1 MNHEY and CDR2 SMNVEV (reference sequence). V was clipped by 2 bases and J by 2 bases, with 15 bases between them. The CDR3 has 16 residues. The DNA of the CDR3 is TGTGCCAGCAGTTTAGGAGGTTCGAGGGGACAAGAGACCCAGTACTTC. The encoded protein is CASSLGGSRGQETQYF.

In regard to this clonotype: A library prepared for alpha chains yielded this beta chain as an off-target read; its size is of little meaning. The chain has TRBV3-1 and TRBJ2-7; no clear D gene. The V end was cut by 3 bases, the J end by 6 bases, with 12 bases between. Germline V gene sequence: CDR1 LGHDT, CDR2 YNNKEL (reference sequence). This CDR3 contains 13 residues. CDR3 residues: CASSQRSMSEQYF. In nucleotides, the CDR3 is TGTGCCAGCAGCCAGAGGTCGATGAGCGAGCAGTACTTC.

As regards this clonotype: This beta chain lies outside the target of a library built for alpha chains; its clone size means little. This sequence joins TRBV20-1 and TRBJ2-3; TRBD2 aligns across 15 bases. V trimming: 4 bases; J trimming: 5 bases; junction bases outside the gene matches: 7. Germline V gene lookup returns CDR1 DFQATT and CDR2 SNEGSKA (reference sequence). This CDR3 has 16 residues. CDR3 amino acids: CSATRTSGRVLDTQYF. In nucleotides, the CDR3 is TGCAGTGCTACCCGGACTAGCGGGAGGGTGCTAGATACGCAGTATTTT.

Regarding this clonotype: Since it is a stray read in a library aimed at alpha chains, this beta chain has a size that is not meaningful. This chain links TRBV15 with TRBJ2-5, with no clear D. This CDR3 contains 11 residues. In germline, CDR1 is LNHNV, CDR2 YYDKDF (reference sequence). The V and J ends lost 4 bases and 0 bases respectively, with 0 bases between them. This chain's CDR3 is CATSNQETQYF. The CDR3 nucleotides are TGTGCCACCAGCAACCAAGAGACCCAGTACTTC.

There are a few counts of this clonotype. For a library built for alpha chains, this beta chain is a stray read; little rests on its size. This chain links TRBV5-1 with TRBJ2-1; no clear D gene. Trimming shortened V by 1 base and J by 0 bases, and 8 bases separated the two germline ends. Germline CDR1 is SGHRS and CDR2 is YFSETQ. The CDR3 totals 15 residues. The CDR3 nucleotides read TGCGCCAGCAGCTTGCCCAAAGACTCCTACAATGAGCAGTTCTTC. Translated: CASSLPKDSYNEQFF.

Turning to this clonotype: A junction end diverges from the germline sequence, so it may reflect a read error. In a library made to pick up alpha chains, this beta chain is a stray read with a size that means little. The CDR3 loop is CATLNRGHSDTQNF. The CDR3 DNA follows: TGTGCCACCTTGAACAGGGGCCATTCAGATACGCAGAATTTT. The V call is TRBV6-1, the J call TRBJ2-3; 7 bases match TRBD1. Per the germline V gene, CDR1 is MNHNS and CDR2 is SASEGT. This CDR3 is 14 amino acids long.